The clone carrying this T cell receptor (beta chain) has more than one count but fewer than ten. What it binds is unknown. This entry is derived from a study of vaccination and CD4 T cells after COVID-19. V dropped 5 bases and J dropped 3 bases, with 7 bases sitting between them. Germline V gives CDR1 MNHEY, CDR2 SMNVEV (reference sequence). CDR3 length: 13 residues. The Oncomine TCR Beta short-read assay was applied to DNA of cultured CD4+ T cells. TCRdb re-called the PCR reads through MiXCR, storing one row per CDR3 protein. The sample includes 10,000 or so distinct CDR3 sequences, approximately 60% of them seen just once. This sample's treatment: roughly nine-day PBMC culture with coronavirus spike peptide pools or control peptides (ViraFEST assay). During the years 2011-2018, before the COVID-19 pandemic, the unexposed donor's CD4+ T cells were collected. Two million PBMCs went into each well for culture with about 10 IU/ml IL-2 and 10 ug/ml peptide pools.

The sequence was obtained from a human donor in good health. The sample was CD4+ T cells from blood, cultured in vitro. The V call is TRBV27, the J call TRBJ2-2; unclear D gene. In nucleotides, the CDR3 is TGTGCCAGCAGTGCGGTCGACACCGGGGAGCTGTTTTTT. It is translated as CASSAVDTGELFF.